This section outlines one T cell receptor (beta chain) sequence together with its context. This record belongs to a study of cytotoxic CD8 clonotypes in ibrutinib-treated CLL. Study-level background: Over 10 relapsed/refractory, roughly 16 treatment-naive; approximately 18 IGHV unmutated.

The method was immunoSEQ multiplex PCR; TCRdb's version includes in-frame clones alone and lacks a portion of them. The data hold some 14,000 clones, with approximately 70% observed a single time. Trimming pared 4 bases from V and 6 bases from J, leaving 22 bases between. Germline V gene sequence: CDR1 SGDLS, CDR2 YYNGEE. This CDR3 has 17 amino acids. This sequence originates from a human donor with chronic lymphocytic leukemia. The rearrangement uses TRBV9 and TRBJ2-2, with D possibly matching TRBD2 (5 bases). Material: PBMCs, obtained before ibrutinib treatment. CDR3: CASSPVRGLADAGELFF. CDR3 DNA: TGTGCCAGCAGCCCTGTGAGAGGGCTGGCAGACGCCGGGGAGCTGTTTTTT.